The T cell receptor beta chain described here comes from a study of identical twins. This clonotype was observed a few times. Its specificity is unknown. Notes on the study in general: Beta out-of-frame sequences showed weaker excess sharing between twins. Twin sharing of out-of-frame TCR alpha was underestimated by models in monozygotic pairs.

Template switching added a universal primer binding site, and final cDNA carried unique molecular identifiers. TCRdb processed the 5' RACE reads anew with MiXCR; each CDR3 protein has one entry. The sample holds 450,000 to 500,000 distinct CDR3 sequences, 14% seen once. Only healthy Caucasians were enrolled as donors. This same sample was also part of a study on yellow fever vaccine responses in identical twins.

This clonotype originated in a woman aged 18 to 35 in good health. The sample consisted of CD4+ T cells sorted from blood.

Written as DNA, the CDR3 is TGCAGTGCTGGGGCGGGACAGGGTTACAATGAGCAGTTCTTC. Translation: CSAGAGQGYNEQFF. This chain links TRBV20-1 with TRBJ2-1, with 9 nucleotides matching TRBD1. V gave up 5 bases and J gave up 4 bases; unmatched junction bases: 6. CDR1 is DFQATT and CDR2 is SNEGSKA in the germline V gene (reference sequence). This CDR3 has 14 residues.